This T cell receptor beta chain comes out of a study of OX40 agonist ivuxolimab in advanced cancers. Whole-study context: Across the patients, intravenous ivuxolimab was delivered every 2 weeks at 0.01 to 10 mg/kg. General study results and limits: Compared with CD4+, CD8+ T cells on average had more expanded clones.

Sequencing used immunoSEQ multiplex PCR; TCRdb keeps in-frame clones, though not all of them. The sample holds 70,000 to 95,000 clones, under 95% seen once. The CDR3 consists of 15 residues. CDR1 and CDR2 (germline): MNHEY, SMNVEV (reference sequence). Trimming took off 4 bases at V and 0 bases at J, with 13 bases between the two ends. With regard to this clone: What it binds is unknown.

Sequenced material: CD4+ or CD8+ T cells sorted from blood, taken in a trial of the OX40 agonist ivuxolimab. The chain combines TRBV27 with TRBJ2-7; a weak D match, TRBD1 (6 bases). This receptor was identified in an adult with an advanced solid tumor such as melanoma, head and neck, liver or kidney cancer. CDR3 DNA sequence: TGTGCCAGCAGTTCACGGACAGTCTTCTCCTACGAGCAGTACTTC. Translating it yields CASSSRTVFSYEQYF.